The clone carrying this TCR beta chain has a single count. The data derive from a study of blood T cell repertoires in COVID-19. Only in-frame clones appear in the TCRdb table, and some are missing; sequencing was by immunoSEQ multiplex PCR. In the table there are approximately 350,000 clones, about 86% of which are singletons. Sequenced sample: peripheral blood. The sequence came from a woman aged 60 to 75 with COVID-19, enrolled during active disease.

The CDR3 DNA follows: TGTGCCAGCAGTTACTCGGGACAGACTGACAATGAGCAGTTCTTC. Its translation: CASSYSGQTDNEQFF. V and J are TRBV6-6 and TRBJ2-1; TRBD1 matches at 7 bases. The CDR3 is 15 residues long. Germline V gene sequence: CDR1 MNHNY, CDR2 SVGAGI (reference sequence). V lost 0 bases, J lost 5 bases, and 4 bases stayed unmatched.